The entry that follows covers one T cell receptor beta chain sequence. Antigen: not known. With 8 bases removed from V and 4 bases from J, the gap between germline ends came to 15 bases. Germline CDR1 is SGHTA and CDR2 is FQGNSA. The CDR3 sequence is 14 residues long. Unique molecular identifiers were incorporated when the TCRbeta library was constructed. Each CDR3 protein is one row after TCRdb ran MiXCR on the PCR reads. Of some 460,000 distinct CDR3 sequences listed, 16% are singletons. The sample originates from a study of T-cell reconstitution after alpha-beta-depleted transplantation in children. General observations from the study: At around two months after transplant, the alpha-beta T cells were reportedly derived from several hundred expanded clones that came from non-depleted graft cells. T-cell numbers and diversity, one year after transplant, stemmed largely from T cells that were newly produced. After transplant, high TCRbeta diversity at day 60 in some patients arose from surviving recipient T cells and thymic progenitors.

The receptor's source is a boy less than two years old who had a stem cell transplant for Wiskott-Aldrich syndrome, so the T cells may come from the graft donor. Sequenced material: PBMCs, mostly from graft donor cells, taken 360 days after TCRalphabeta/CD19-depleted stem cell transplant. This chain uses TRBV7-2 with TRBJ2-1; possible D gene TRBD2, 6 bases. This CDR3 is CASGDWPSYNEQFF. The CDR3 region has the DNA TGTGCCAGCGGGGACTGGCCCTCTTACAATGAGCAGTTCTTC. Full variable domain (outside the CDR3, taken from reference TRBV7-2 and TRBJ2-1): GAGVSQSPSNKVTEKGKDVELRCDPISGHTALYWYRQSLGQGLEFLIYFQGNSAPDKSGLPSDRFSAERTGGSVSTLTIQRTQQEDSAVYLCASGDWPSYNEQFFGPGTRLTVL.